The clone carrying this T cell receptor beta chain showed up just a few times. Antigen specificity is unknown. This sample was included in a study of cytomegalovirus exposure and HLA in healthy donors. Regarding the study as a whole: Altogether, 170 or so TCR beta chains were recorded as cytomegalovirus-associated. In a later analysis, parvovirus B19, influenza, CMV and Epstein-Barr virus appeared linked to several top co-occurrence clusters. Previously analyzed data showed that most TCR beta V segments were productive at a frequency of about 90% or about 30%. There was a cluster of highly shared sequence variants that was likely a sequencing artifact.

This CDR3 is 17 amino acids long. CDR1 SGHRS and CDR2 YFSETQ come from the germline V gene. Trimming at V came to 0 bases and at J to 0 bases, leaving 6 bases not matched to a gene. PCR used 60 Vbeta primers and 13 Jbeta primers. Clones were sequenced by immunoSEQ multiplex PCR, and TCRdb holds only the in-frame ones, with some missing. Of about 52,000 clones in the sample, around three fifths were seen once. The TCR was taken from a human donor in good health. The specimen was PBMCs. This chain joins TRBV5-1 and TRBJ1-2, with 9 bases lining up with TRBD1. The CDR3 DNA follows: TGCGCCAGCAGCTTGGTTTCGGGACAGGGAACTAACTATGGCTACACCTTC. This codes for CASSLVSGQGTNYGYTF.